A selection of T cell receptor beta chains follows, all from one sample in a study of T cell responses to AZD1222 COVID-19 vaccine. The method was immunoSEQ multiplex PCR; TCRdb's version includes in-frame clones alone and lacks a portion of them. The sample has some 200,000 clones; approximately 90% are singletons. Sample: peripheral blood, taken on day 0 of AZD1222 vaccination. The origin of the receptors is an adult in good health. CDR3s include the opening cysteine and the closing phenylalanine or tryptophan.

j_call	v_call	cdr3_aa
TRBJ2-5	TRBV19	CASTKGRGGETQYF
TRBJ2-1	TRBV9	CASSVPASGRASYNEQFF
TRBJ2-1	TRBV6-2/TRBV6-3	CASSYIAGIEQFF
TRBJ1-5	TRBV2	CASTHRGENQPQHF
TRBJ2-1	TRBV7-8	CASSLELPSGRANEQFF
TRBJ1-1	TRBV7-8	CASSWVLRDRGTEAFF
TRBJ2-1	TRBV5-4	CASSLAWTSGRAGNEQFF
TRBJ2-3	TRBV7-9	CASSLSTDTQYF
TRBJ1-3	TRBV24-1	CATSDCRCLSSGNTIYF
TRBJ2-3	TRBV11-2	CASSLGAGVETDTQYF
TRBJ2-7	TRBV7-9	CASSLRPGTASSYEQYF
TRBJ2-1	TRBV4-1	CASSQAGMGIGDNEQFF
TRBJ2-7	TRBV7-2	CASSLVVASGEQYF
TRBJ1-1	TRBV29-1	CSVEEGTGWAFF
TRBJ1-5	TRBV5-4	CASSSDRVGQPQHF
TRBJ1-6	TRBV3-1/TRBV3-2	CASSQLTGTPLHF
TRBJ2-1	TRBV10-1	CASSEPRGSYNEQFF
TRBJ2-7	TRBV28	CASLPRSDPGYEQYF
TRBJ2-7	TRBV2	CASSERGRILAGPYEQYF
TRBJ2-1	TRBV7-9	CASSPPGPSIYNEQFF
TRBJ2-7	TRBV10-2	CASQEPSLSYEQYF
TRBJ2-1	TRBV4-3	CASSRQAGYNEQFF
TRBJ1-2	TRBV12-3/TRBV12-4	CASSPPGGGYTF
TRBJ1-4	TRBV5-1	CASSLGTGVEKLFF
TRBJ2-7	TRBV27	CASSLSTGTVAYEQYF
TRBJ2-7	TRBV11-2	CASSLAIGEGSYEQYF